The 25 T cell receptor beta chains below all came from one sample that was sequenced in a study of vaccination effects on CD4 cells after COVID-19. After expansion with viral peptide pools in the ViraFEST assay, antigen-specific CD4+ T cells were sequenced. Following an approximately ten-day culture, CD4+ T cells were purified. Everyone in the study got two shots of either the BNT162b2 or mRNA-1273 vaccine. These TCRs' antigens remain unknown. The protocol was immunoSEQ multiplex PCR, while the TCRdb copy is restricted to in-frame clones and leaves out a portion. The sample lists around 30,000 clones, 60% to 80% occurring once. This specimen was CD4+ T cells from PBMCs cultured with HCoV-229E spike peptides, taken after COVID-19 vaccination. Receptors originate from a human donor who received a COVID-19 vaccine.

The chain links TRBV5-1 to TRBJ1-2; D possibly corresponds to TRBD1 (5 bases). This CDR3 is 14 amino acids long. Germline V gene sequence: CDR1 SGHRS, CDR2 YFSETQ. V lost 0 bases and J 7 bases, leaving 13 bases between the germline ends. In DNA, the CDR3 is TGCGCCAGCAGCTTGGACGGGGGGGGTTCTGGCTACACCTTC. Translated, it gives CASSLDGGGSGYTF.

CDR3 in amino acids: CASSSTGTYNEQFF. CDR3 bases: TGCGCCAGCAGCTCCACCGGGACTTACAATGAGCAGTTCTTC. The V gene is TRBV5-1, the J gene TRBJ2-1; D perhaps matches TRBD2 (6 bases). Between the trimmed V and J ends, which lost 3 bases and 4 bases, there was a span of 11 bases. CDR1 and CDR2 (germline): SGHRS, YFSETQ. The length of the CDR3 is 14 residues.

The chain couples TRBV3-1 (or the pseudogene TRBV3-2) to TRBJ2-3; 7 bases are a match to TRBD2. This CDR3 is built from 13 residues. J gave up 0 bases and V 8 bases, and 2 bases lay outside the gene matches. Germline V gene data show CDR1 as LGHDT and CDR2 as YNNKEL (reference sequence). The CDR3 DNA is TGTGCCAGCGAGACTAGCAGCACAGATACGCAGTATTTT. This sequence encodes CASETSSTDTQYF.

J is TRBJ2-6 and V is TRBV5-1; the D gene is possibly TRBD2 (5 bases). This CDR3 comprises 15 residues. The germline V gene encodes CDR1 SGHRS and CDR2 YFSETQ. V was clipped by 4 bases and J by 4 bases, with 12 bases between them. CDR3: CASSTNVAGANVLTF. In nucleotides, the CDR3 is TGCGCCAGCAGCACTAACGTAGCGGGGGCCAACGTCCTGACTTTC.

This clone was found a few times. This chain joins TRBV10-3 and TRBJ1-6; D might be TRBD1 (5 bases). Germline CDR1 reads ENHRY; CDR2 reads SYGVKD. This CDR3 has 14 residues. V was clipped by 6 bases and J by 7 bases, with 13 bases between them. The CDR3 bases are TGTGCCATCAGGGGGCCGGGAGAAAATTCACCCCTCCACTTT. It specifies CAIRGPGENSPLHF.

V is TRBV7-9 and J is TRBJ1-4; D is unclear. This CDR3 region has 15 residues. Per germline, CDR1 SEHNR and CDR2 FQNEAQ (reference sequence). The V gene lost 10 bases and the J gene lost 0 bases, with 15 bases spanning the gap. The CDR3 nucleotides are TGTGCCATCTCACCAATTACAGCAACTAATGAAAAACTGTTTTTT. Its translation: CAISPITATNEKLFF.

The chain has TRBV6-5 and TRBJ1-3; unclear D gene. The CDR3 sequence is 13 residues long. Germline V CDR1 and CDR2: MNHEY, SVGAGI. Trimming cost V 6 bases and J 0 bases, with 6 bases left between them. In nucleotides, the CDR3 is TGTGCCAGCAGGCCAGACTCTGGAAACACCATATATTTT. Residues: CASRPDSGNTIYF.

This rearrangement joins TRBV5-1 to TRBJ2-5; D unresolved. Trimming took 2 bases from V and 2 from J, leaving 4 bases between them. Germline V gene data show CDR1 as SGHRS and CDR2 as YFSETQ. The CDR3 spans 12 residues. The CDR3 is CASSFDQETQYF. CDR3 sequence (DNA): TGCGCCAGCAGCTTTGATCAAGAGACCCAGTACTTC.

This clone was observed a handful of times. V and J are TRBV19 and TRBJ2-2, with TRBD1 identical over 7 bases. With V trimmed by 6 bases and J by 4 bases, 5 bases remained unmatched. The CDR3 totals 14 residues. Germline V CDR1 and CDR2: LNHDA, SQIVND (reference sequence). The CDR3 is CASRRGQSTGELFF. CDR3 coding DNA: TGTGCCAGTAGGAGGGGACAGAGCACCGGGGAGCTGTTTTTT. Filled out from reference TRBV19 and TRBJ2-2, the complete variable domain reads DGGITQSPKYLFRKEGQNVTLSCEQNLNHDAMYWYRQDPGQGLRLIYYSQIVNDFQKGDIAEGYSVSREKKESFPLTVTSAQKNPTAFYLCASRRGQSTGELFFGEGSRLTVL.

The DNA for the CDR3 is TGTGCCAGCAGTGACGGGACAGCCCGACGCGAGTACTTC. It translates to CASSDGTARREYF. The chain couples TRBV6-1 to TRBJ2-7; the match to TRBD1 covers 7 bases. The germline gives CDR1 MNHNS, CDR2 SASEGT. V shed 3 bases, J shed 11 bases, and the junction held 10 bases outside the gene matches. The CDR3 is 13 amino acids.

The chain carries TRBV7-2 and TRBJ1-2, with a weak D call TRBD1 (5 bases). The CDR3 has 15 amino acids. From germline, CDR1 is SGHTA and CDR2 FQGNSA. Trimming removed 5 bases from V and 3 bases from J, with 16 bases in between. The CDR3 loop reads CASSTVAGTDYGYTF. Here the CDR3 DNA reads TGTGCCAGCAGCACAGTCGCCGGGACGGACTATGGCTACACCTTC.

The chain carries TRBV11-3 and TRBJ2-1; the match to TRBD1 covers 12 bases. Per germline, CDR1 SGHNT and CDR2 YENEEA. The junction had 4 bases not matched to a gene; V was cut back by 5 bases and J by 8 bases. The CDR3 runs to 14 residues. The CDR3, as DNA: TGTGCCAGCAGCCGCGGGACAGGGGGCGATGAGCAGTTCTTC. It translates to CASSRGTGGDEQFF.

The sample holds a few counts of this clone. The J gene is TRBJ1-5, the V gene TRBV6-6; 8 bases map to TRBD1. Germline trimming cut 6 bases from V and 7 bases from J; bases unmatched to any gene: 11. Germline values: CDR1 MNHNY, CDR2 SVGAGI (reference sequence). This CDR3 has 15 amino acids. As DNA, the CDR3 is TGTGCCAGCAGCCTGAATCAGGGGGCGCGGCAGCCCCAGCATTTT. Amino acid sequence: CASSLNQGARQPQHF.

CDR3 DNA: TGTGCCAGCAGGCTAAGTAGGGTGGTAACTGAAGCTTTCTTT. Its translation: CASRLSRVVTEAFF. This sequence joins TRBV7-9 and TRBJ1-1; D gene ambiguous. Trimming left V 6 bases short and J 5 bases short, with 16 bases between. The CDR3 consists of 14 residues. Germline CDR1 and CDR2: SEHNR and FQNEAQ (reference sequence).

V gene TRBV18 combines with J gene TRBJ2-7; weak D call: TRBD1 (6 bases). Germline CDR1 KGHSH, CDR2 LQKENI. The ends were cut back, 1 base at V and 5 bases at J, with 12 bases in the middle. The CDR3 runs to 14 residues. CDR3 DNA sequence: TGTGCCAGCTCACCACAGGGGACACGCCACGAGCAGTACTTC. As protein: CASSPQGTRHEQYF.

Regarding this clone: The same CDR3 arises from other DNA sequences in this sample as well. This chain links TRBV6-5 with TRBJ1-2; D is unresolved. The length of the CDR3 is 12 residues. V was pared by 6 bases and J by 4 bases, with 9 bases between. The germline V gene encodes CDR1 MNHEY and CDR2 SVGAGI. The CDR3 loop is CASSNDGYGYTF. As DNA, the CDR3 is TGTGCCAGCAGCAATGACGGCTATGGCTACACCTTC.

The chain uses TRBV5-1 and TRBJ2-1; 8 nucleotides match TRBD2. The length of the CDR3 is 15 residues. V shed 1 base and J 9 bases; nucleotides not matched to a gene: 9. Per the germline V gene, CDR1 is SGHRS and CDR2 is YFSETQ. The CDR3 reads CASSLRSGSGGEQFF. The CDR3 DNA is TGCGCCAGCAGCTTGCGCAGCGGGAGTGGCGGTGAGCAGTTCTTC.

V and J are TRBV5-1 and TRBJ2-7; possibly TRBD1 for D (8 bases). The CDR3 covers 17 residues. The germline V gene encodes CDR1 SGHRS and CDR2 YFSETQ. Between the trimmed V and J ends, which lost 0 bases and 4 bases, there was a span of 20 bases. DNA of the CDR3: TGCGCCAGCAGCTTGGCCTTACAGGGGGGGAGAAATTACGAGCAGTACTTC. Protein product: CASSLALQGGRNYEQYF.

The J gene is TRBJ1-5, the V gene TRBV18; D not resolved. The germline V gene has CDR1 KGHSH and CDR2 LQKENI. Trimming took 0 bases from V and 2 from J, leaving 5 bases between them. The CDR3 length is 14 residues. The CDR3 sequence is CASSPPGGNQPQHF. The CDR3 DNA is TGTGCCAGCTCACCACCCGGAGGCAATCAGCCCCAGCATTTT.

Relative to its sample, this clone is large. The chain carries TRBV7-2 and TRBJ1-1, with 7 bases aligning to TRBD1. CDR1 is SGHTA, CDR2 FQGNSA, per germline. The CDR3 runs to 14 residues. The trim removed 1 base at V and 1 base at J, leaving 0 bases unmatched. The CDR3 is CASSLDRGNTEAFF. The CDR3 DNA reads TGTGCCAGCAGCTTAGACAGGGGGAACACTGAAGCTTTCTTT.

This clone was observed a handful of times. Other DNA sequences in the same sample also yield this CDR3. The rearrangement joins TRBV29-1 to TRBJ2-7; possible D gene TRBD1, 6 bases. The CDR3 totals 14 residues. The V end was cut by 2 bases, the J end by 1 base, with 12 bases between. Germline V gene lookup returns CDR1 SQVTM and CDR2 ANQGSEA. CDR3 coding DNA: TGCAGCGTTGAAAGGGGGTCTGGATCCTACGAGCAGTACTTC. This gives the protein CSVERGSGSYEQYF.

This chain uses TRBV10-3 with TRBJ2-3; 8 nucleotides line up with TRBD2. Trimming took 6 bases from V and 6 from J; bases not matched to a gene: 11. Looked up from germline, CDR1 is ENHRY and CDR2 is SYGVKD. This CDR3 is built from 15 residues. The CDR3 spells CAISAGGQALDTQYF. The CDR3 coding sequence is TGTGCCATCAGCGCGGGGGGCCAAGCTTTGGATACGCAGTATTTT.

The sample holds one count of this clone. The V gene is TRBV14, the J gene TRBJ2-1, with unresolved D. With 4 bases removed from V and 5 bases from J, the gap between germline ends came to 9 bases. The CDR3 covers 13 residues. Germline values: CDR1 SGHDN, CDR2 FVKESK. This CDR3 reads CASSRGRNNEQFF. CDR3 in DNA: TGTGCCAGCAGCCGAGGACGTAACAATGAGCAGTTCTTC.

The genes are TRBV2 and TRBJ1-1; D gene ambiguous. V was clipped by 4 bases and J by 1 base, with 4 bases between them. Germline V gene data show CDR1 as SNHLY and CDR2 as FYNNEI. The CDR3 spans 12 residues. DNA for the CDR3: TGTGCCAGCAGTGCCGGGAACACTGAAGCTTTCTTT. It specifies CASSAGNTEAFF.

This clone has only one observation. The chain recombines TRBV7-9 with TRBJ2-7, with D possibly called TRBD1 or TRBD2 (5 bases each). The CDR3 contains 11 residues. From germline, CDR1 is SEHNR and CDR2 FQNEAQ (reference sequence). Trimming removed 1 base from V and 10 bases from J, with 8 bases in between. CDR3 loop: CASSLGDGQYF. CDR3 sequence (DNA): TGTGCCAGCAGCTTAGGGGACGGTCAGTACTTC.